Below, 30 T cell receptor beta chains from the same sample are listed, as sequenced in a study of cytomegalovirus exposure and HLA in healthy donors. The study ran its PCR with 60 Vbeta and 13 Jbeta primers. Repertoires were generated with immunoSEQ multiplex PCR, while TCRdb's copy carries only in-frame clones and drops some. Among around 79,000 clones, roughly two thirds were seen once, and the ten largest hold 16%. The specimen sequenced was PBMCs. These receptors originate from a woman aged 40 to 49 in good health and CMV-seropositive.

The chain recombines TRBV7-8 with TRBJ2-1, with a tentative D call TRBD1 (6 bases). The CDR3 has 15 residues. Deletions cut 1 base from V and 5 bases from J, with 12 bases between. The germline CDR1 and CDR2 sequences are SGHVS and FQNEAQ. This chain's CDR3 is CASSLVGQGNNEQFF. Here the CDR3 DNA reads TGTGCCAGCAGCTTAGTCGGCCAGGGGAACAATGAGCAGTTCTTC.

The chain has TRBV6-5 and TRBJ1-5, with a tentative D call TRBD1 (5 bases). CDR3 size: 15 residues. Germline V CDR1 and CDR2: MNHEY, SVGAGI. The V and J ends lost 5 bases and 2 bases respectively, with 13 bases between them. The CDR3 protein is CASSRGGGGNQPQHF. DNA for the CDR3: TGTGCCAGCAGTCGGGGGGGAGGCGGCAATCAGCCCCAGCATTTT.

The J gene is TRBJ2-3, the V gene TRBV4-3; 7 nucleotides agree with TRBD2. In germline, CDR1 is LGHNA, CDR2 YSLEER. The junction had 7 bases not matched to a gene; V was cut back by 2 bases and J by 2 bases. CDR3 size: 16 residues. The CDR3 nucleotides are TGCGCCAGCAGCCAATCAAGGGCGGGGGACACAGATACGCAGTATTTT. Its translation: CASSQSRAGDTDTQYF.

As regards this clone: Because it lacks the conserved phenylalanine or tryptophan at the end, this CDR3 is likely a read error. DNA for the CDR3: TGTGCCTGGAGTGACCTAGAAAGACTGTTTGTT. Translated: CAWSDLERLFV. The chain couples TRBV30 to TRBJ1-4; D ambiguous. The CDR3 length is 11 residues. Germline CDR1 and CDR2: GTSNPN and SVGIG (reference sequence).

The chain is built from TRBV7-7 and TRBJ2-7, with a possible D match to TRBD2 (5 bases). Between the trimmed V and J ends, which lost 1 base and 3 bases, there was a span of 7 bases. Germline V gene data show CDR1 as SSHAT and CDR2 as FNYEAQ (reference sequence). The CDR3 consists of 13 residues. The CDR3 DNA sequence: TGTGCCAGCAGCTTAGGTGAGGGCTACGAGCAGTACTTC. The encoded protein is CASSLGEGYEQYF.

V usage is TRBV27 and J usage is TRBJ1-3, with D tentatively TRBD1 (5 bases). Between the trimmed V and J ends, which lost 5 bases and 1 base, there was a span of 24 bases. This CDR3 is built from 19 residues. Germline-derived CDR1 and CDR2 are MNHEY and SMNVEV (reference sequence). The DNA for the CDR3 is TGTGCCAGCAGTGCGTTTTACCAGGGAATTGTTTCGTCTGGAAACACCATATATTTT. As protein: CASSAFYQGIVSSGNTIYF.

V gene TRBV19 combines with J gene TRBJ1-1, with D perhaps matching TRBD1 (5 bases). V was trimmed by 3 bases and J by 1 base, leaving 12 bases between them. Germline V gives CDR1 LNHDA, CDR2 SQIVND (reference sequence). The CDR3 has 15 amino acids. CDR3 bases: TGTGCCAGTAGTATTGTGGGGCCCAAGAACACTGAAGCTTTCTTT. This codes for CASSIVGPKNTEAFF.

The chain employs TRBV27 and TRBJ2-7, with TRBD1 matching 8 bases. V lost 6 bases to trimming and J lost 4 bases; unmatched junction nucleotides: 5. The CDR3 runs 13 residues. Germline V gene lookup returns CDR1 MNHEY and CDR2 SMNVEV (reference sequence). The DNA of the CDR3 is TGTGCCAGCAGACTCCGACAGGGGTACGAGCAGTACTTC. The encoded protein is CASRLRQGYEQYF.

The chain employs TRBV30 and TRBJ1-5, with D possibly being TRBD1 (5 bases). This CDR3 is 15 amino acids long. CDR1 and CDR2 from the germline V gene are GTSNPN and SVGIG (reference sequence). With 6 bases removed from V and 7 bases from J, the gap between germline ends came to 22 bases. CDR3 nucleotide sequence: TGTGCCTGCAGAAGTTTTACAGGATCTCGGCAGCCCCAGCATTTT. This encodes CACRSFTGSRQPQHF.

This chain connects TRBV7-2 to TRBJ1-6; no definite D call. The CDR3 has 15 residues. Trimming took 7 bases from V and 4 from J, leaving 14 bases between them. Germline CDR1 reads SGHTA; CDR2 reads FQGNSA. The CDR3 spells CASTAATNYNSPLHF. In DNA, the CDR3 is TGTGCCAGCACCGCGGCAACAAATTATAATTCACCCCTCCACTTT.

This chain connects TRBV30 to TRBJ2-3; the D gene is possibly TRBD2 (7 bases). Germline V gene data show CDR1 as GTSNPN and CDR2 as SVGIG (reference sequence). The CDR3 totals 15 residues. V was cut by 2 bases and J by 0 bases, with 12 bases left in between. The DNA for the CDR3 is TGTGCCTGGAGTAGGCGGGGGCTCAGCACAGATACGCAGTATTTT. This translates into CAWSRRGLSTDTQYF.

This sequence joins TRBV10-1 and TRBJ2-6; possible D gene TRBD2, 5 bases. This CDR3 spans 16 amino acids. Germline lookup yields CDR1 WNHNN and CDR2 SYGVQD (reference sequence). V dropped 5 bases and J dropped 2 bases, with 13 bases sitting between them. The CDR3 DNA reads TGCGCCAGCAGTCCCTCGGTCGGGGCTGGGGCCAACGTCCTGACTTTC. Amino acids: CASSPSVGAGANVLTF.

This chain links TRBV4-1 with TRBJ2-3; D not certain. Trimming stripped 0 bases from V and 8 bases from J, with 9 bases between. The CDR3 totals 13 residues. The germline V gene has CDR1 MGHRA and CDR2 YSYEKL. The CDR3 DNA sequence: TGCGCCAGCAGCCAAGATCAGAGGAGTACGCAGTATTTT. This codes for CASSQDQRSTQYF.

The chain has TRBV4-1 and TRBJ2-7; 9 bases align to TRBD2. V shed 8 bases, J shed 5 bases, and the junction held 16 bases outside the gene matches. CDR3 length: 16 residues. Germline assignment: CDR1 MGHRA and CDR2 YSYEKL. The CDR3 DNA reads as TGCGCCAGCGCAAGTAGCGGGAGCCAGACCTTCGACGAGCAGTACTTC. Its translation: CASASSGSQTFDEQYF.

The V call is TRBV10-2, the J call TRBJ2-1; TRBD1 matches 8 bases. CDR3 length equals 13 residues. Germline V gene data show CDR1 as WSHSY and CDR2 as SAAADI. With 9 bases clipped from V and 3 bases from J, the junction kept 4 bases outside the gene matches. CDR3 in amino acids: CASSTGDYNEQFF. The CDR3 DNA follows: TGCGCCAGTTCGACAGGGGACTACAATGAGCAGTTCTTC.

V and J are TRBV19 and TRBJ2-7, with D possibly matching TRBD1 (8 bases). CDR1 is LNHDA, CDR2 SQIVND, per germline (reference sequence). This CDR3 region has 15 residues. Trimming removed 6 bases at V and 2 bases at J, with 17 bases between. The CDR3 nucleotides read TGTGCCAGTAGGACAGGGGCTAGCGGCACCTACGAGCAGTACTTC. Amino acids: CASRTGASGTYEQYF.

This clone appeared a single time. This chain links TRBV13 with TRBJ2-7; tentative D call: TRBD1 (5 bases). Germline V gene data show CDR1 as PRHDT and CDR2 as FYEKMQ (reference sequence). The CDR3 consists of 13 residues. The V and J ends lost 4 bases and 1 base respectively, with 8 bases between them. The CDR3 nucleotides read TGTGCCAGCAGCTACGACAGTTCCTACGAGCAGTACTTC. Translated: CASSYDSSYEQYF. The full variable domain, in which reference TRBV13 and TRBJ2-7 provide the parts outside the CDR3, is AAGVIQSPRHLIKEKRETATLKCYPIPRHDTVYWYQQGPGQDPQFLISFYEKMQSDKGSIPDRFSAQQFSDYHSELNMSSLELGDSALYFCASSYDSSYEQYFGPGTRLTVT.

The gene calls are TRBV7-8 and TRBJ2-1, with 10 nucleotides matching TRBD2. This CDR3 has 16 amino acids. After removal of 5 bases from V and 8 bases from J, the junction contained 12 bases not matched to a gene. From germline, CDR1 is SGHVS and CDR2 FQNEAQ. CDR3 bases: TGTGCCAGCAGCCCGAAACTGCTAGCGGGAGAGGATGAGCAGTTCTTC. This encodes CASSPKLLAGEDEQFF.

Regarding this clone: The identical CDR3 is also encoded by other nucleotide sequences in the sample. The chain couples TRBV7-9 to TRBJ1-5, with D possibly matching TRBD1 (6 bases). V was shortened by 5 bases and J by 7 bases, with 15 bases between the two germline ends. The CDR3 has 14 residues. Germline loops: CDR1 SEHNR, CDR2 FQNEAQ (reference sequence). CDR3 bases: TGTGCCAGCAGCGGGGGCGGGCCGGAACAGCCCCAGCATTTT. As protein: CASSGGGPEQPQHF. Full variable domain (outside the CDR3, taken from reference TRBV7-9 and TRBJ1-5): DTGVSQNPRHKITKRGQNVTFRCDPISEHNRLYWYRQTLGQGPEFLTYFQNEAQLEKSRLLSDRFSAERPKGSFSTLEIQRTEQGDSAMYLCASSGGGPEQPQHFGDGTRLSIL.

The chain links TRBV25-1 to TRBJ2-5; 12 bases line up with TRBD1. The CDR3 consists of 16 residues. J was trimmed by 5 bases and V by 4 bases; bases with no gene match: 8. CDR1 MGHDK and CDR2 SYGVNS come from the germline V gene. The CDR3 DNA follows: TGTGCCAGCAGTGCCAAGGGACAGGGGGCTCGGGAGACCCAGTACTTC. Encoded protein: CASSAKGQGARETQYF.

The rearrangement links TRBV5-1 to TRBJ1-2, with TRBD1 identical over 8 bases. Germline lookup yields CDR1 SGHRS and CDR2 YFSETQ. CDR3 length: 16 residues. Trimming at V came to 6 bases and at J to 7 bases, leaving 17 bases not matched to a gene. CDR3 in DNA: TGCGCCAGCACCCTTGGCGGACAGGGTAGGGTATCTGGCTACACCTTC. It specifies CASTLGGQGRVSGYTF.

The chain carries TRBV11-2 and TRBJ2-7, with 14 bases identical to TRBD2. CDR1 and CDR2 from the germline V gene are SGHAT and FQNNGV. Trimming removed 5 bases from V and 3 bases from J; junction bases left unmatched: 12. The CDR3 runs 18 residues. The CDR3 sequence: CASSLTTGTSGRFYEQYF. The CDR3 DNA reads TGTGCCAGCAGCCTTACAACAGGGACTAGCGGGAGATTCTACGAGCAGTACTTC.

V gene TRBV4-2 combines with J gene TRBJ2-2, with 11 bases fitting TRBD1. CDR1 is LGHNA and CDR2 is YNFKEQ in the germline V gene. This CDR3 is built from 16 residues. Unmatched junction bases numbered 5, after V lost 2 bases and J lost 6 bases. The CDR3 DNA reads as TGTGCCAGCAGCCAATCCGGACAGGGGGCCCCCGGGGAGCTGTTTTTT. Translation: CASSQSGQGAPGELFF.

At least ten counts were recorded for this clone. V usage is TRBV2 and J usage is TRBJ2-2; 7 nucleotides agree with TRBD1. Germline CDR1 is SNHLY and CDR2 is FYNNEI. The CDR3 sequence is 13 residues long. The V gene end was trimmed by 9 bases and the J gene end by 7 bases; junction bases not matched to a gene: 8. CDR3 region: CARETGIIGELFF. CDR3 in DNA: TGTGCCAGAGAGACAGGGATTATCGGGGAGCTGTTTTTT.

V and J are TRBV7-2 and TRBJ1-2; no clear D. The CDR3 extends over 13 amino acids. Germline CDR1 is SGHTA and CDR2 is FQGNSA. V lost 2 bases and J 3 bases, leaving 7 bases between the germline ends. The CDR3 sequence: CASSLNGDYGYTF. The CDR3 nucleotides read TGTGCCAGCAGCTTAAACGGAGACTATGGCTACACCTTC.

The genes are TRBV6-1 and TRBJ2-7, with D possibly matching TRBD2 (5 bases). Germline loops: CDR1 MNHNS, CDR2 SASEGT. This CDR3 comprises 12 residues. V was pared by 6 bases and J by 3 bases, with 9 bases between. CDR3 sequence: CASRPTSYEQYF. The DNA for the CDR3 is TGTGCCAGCAGACCCACTAGCTACGAGCAGTACTTC.

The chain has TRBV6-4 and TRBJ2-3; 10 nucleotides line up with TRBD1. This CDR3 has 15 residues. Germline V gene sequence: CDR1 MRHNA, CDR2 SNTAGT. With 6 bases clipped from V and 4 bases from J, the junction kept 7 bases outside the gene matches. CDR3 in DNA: TGTGCCAGCAGCCAGACAGGGGGCGGTCCAGATACGCAGTATTTT. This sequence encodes CASSQTGGGPDTQYF.

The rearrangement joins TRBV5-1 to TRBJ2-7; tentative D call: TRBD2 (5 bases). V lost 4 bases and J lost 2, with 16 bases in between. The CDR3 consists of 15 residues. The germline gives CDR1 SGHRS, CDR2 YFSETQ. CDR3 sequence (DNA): TGCGCCAGCAGCCGTGATCCGGGGAAAACCTACGAGCAGTACTTC. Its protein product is CASSRDPGKTYEQYF.

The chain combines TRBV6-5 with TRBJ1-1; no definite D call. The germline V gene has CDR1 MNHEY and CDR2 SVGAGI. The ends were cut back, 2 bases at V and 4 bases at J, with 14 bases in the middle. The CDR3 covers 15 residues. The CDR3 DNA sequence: TGTGCCAGCAGTTACGCGGGGAAAGGATCCACTGAAGCTTTCTTT. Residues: CASSYAGKGSTEAFF.

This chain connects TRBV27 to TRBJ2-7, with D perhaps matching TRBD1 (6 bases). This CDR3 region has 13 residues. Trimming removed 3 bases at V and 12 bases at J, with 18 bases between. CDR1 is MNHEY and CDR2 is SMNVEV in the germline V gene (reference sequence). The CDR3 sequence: CASSLAQGMFWYF. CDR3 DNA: TGTGCCAGCAGTTTGGCACAGGGTATGTTTTGGTACTTC.